These 27 T cell receptor beta chains came from one sample sequenced in a study of blood T cells in healthy people across ages. A second about 6 to 11 cycle PCR used barcoded and J-beta primers. A single record per CDR3 protein comes from TCRdb applying MiXCR to the 5' RACE reads. This sample carries around 1,800,000 distinct CDR3 sequences, 35% to 50% of them seen once, and the ten largest clones take under 30%. Sample: blood. These receptors all stem from a human donor in good health.

The V call is TRBV28, the J call TRBJ2-5; 7 bases line up with TRBD1. Germline CDR1 MDHEN, CDR2 SYDVKM. CDR3 size: 15 residues. The junction had 14 bases not matched to a gene; V was cut back by 3 bases and J by 10 bases. CDR3 region: CASSFVSRGLGDQYF. The CDR3 bases are TGTGCCAGCAGTTTCGTCTCTAGGGGGCTAGGGGACCAGTACTTC.

V gene TRBV7-2 combines with J gene TRBJ2-7, with TRBD2 identical over 7 bases. The CDR3 consists of 14 residues. From germline, CDR1 is SGHTA and CDR2 FQGNSA. The V gene end was trimmed by 1 base and the J gene end by 7 bases; junction bases not matched to a gene: 7. CDR3 region: CASSLVASSGEQYF. The CDR3, as DNA: TGTGCCAGCAGCTTAGTTGCGTCTAGCGGTGAGCAGTACTTC.

This rearrangement joins TRBV5-1 to TRBJ2-7, with D unclear. V was clipped by 0 bases and J by 2 bases, with 9 bases between them. This CDR3 spans 14 amino acids. Per germline, CDR1 SGHRS and CDR2 YFSETQ. The CDR3 DNA follows: TGCGCCAGCAGCTTGGTCATAGCTCCCTACGAGCAGTACTTC. This encodes CASSLVIAPYEQYF.

This clonotype has just a few counts. This sequence joins TRBV4-1 and TRBJ2-1; D might be TRBD1 or TRBD2, each matching 5 bases. Germline V lookup: CDR1 MGHRA, CDR2 YSYEKL. Trimming took 0 bases from V and 10 from J, leaving 13 bases between them. The CDR3 runs to 14 residues. The CDR3 DNA reads as TGCGCCAGCAGCCAAGATAGGGACGAAGGGGAGCAGTTCTTC. Translated, it gives CASSQDRDEGEQFF.

This chain connects TRBV20-1 to TRBJ2-1; D is possibly TRBD2 (7 bases). V was trimmed by 0 bases and J by 4 bases, leaving 16 bases between them. This CDR3 comprises 16 residues. CDR1 and CDR2 (germline): DFQATT, SNEGSKA (reference sequence). The CDR3 loop reads CSARDQGRGVYNEQFF. The DNA of the CDR3 is TGCAGTGCTAGAGATCAGGGGAGGGGGGTATACAATGAGCAGTTCTTC.

Concerning this clonotype: A much larger clone lies one base from this, so it may be a read error. CDR3 protein: CASGGTYNGQFF. The DNA of the CDR3 is TGTGCCAGCGGAGGGACCTACAATGGGCAGTTCTTC. The J gene is TRBJ2-1, the V gene TRBV3-1; tentative D call: TRBD2 (6 bases). Germline V gene sequence: CDR1 LGHDT, CDR2 YNNKEL (reference sequence). The CDR3 runs 12 residues.

A word on this clonotype: A much larger clone differs by one base, so this may be a read error. The rearrangement joins TRBV12-3 or TRBV12-4 to TRBJ1-2, with 7 bases matching TRBD1. The CDR3 totals 14 residues. CDR3 amino acids: CASSPGGANYGCTF. The CDR3, as DNA: TGTGCCAGCAGTCCAGGGGGGGCTAACTATGGCTGCACCTTC.

V and J are TRBV3-1 and TRBJ1-2; TRBD1 agrees at 8 bases. Germline lookup yields CDR1 LGHDT and CDR2 YNNKEL (reference sequence). With 0 bases clipped from V and 7 bases from J, the junction kept 7 bases outside the gene matches. CDR3 length equals 15 residues. CDR3 in DNA: TGTGCCAGCAGCCAAGAACTCCAGGGGGCTGCTGGCTACACCTTC. Residues: CASSQELQGAAGYTF.

This chain connects TRBV7-2 to TRBJ1-6; no firm D call. The germline V gene encodes CDR1 SGHTA and CDR2 FQGNSA. The CDR3 has 18 residues. The V and J ends lost 5 bases and 0 bases respectively, with 17 bases between them. The chain's CDR3 is CASSPQGPKSSYNSPLHF. In DNA, the CDR3 is TGTGCCAGCAGCCCCCAAGGGCCCAAGAGCTCCTATAATTCACCCCTCCACTTT.

The chain combines TRBV6-2 or TRBV6-3 with TRBJ1-2; D remains unclear. Looked up from germline, CDR1 is MNHEY and CDR2 is SVGEGT. The CDR3 runs 16 residues. Trimming removed 6 bases from V and 0 bases from J, with 17 bases in between. The CDR3 sequence: CASSLPRLVANYGYTF. The DNA for the CDR3 is TGTGCCAGCAGCCTTCCCAGACTAGTAGCTAACTATGGCTACACCTTC.

In this sample, this clonotype turned up a few times. This sequence joins TRBV5-6 and TRBJ2-3; D possibly corresponds to TRBD1 (5 bases). Trimming took off 0 bases at V and 2 bases at J, with 10 bases between the two ends. Looked up from germline, CDR1 is SGHDT and CDR2 is YYEEEE. The length of the CDR3 is 15 residues. CDR3 residues: CASSLGAGLTDTQYF. The CDR3, as DNA: TGTGCCAGCAGCTTGGGCGCAGGGCTCACAGATACGCAGTATTTT.

The CDR3 nucleotides read TGTGCCAGCAGCTTAATAAGCTCCGATGAGCAGTTCTTC. Protein sequence: CASSLISSDEQFF. The rearrangement links TRBV7-3 to TRBJ2-1; D gene ambiguous. CDR1 is SGHTA and CDR2 is FQGTGA in the germline V gene. The length of the CDR3 is 13 residues. Trimming pared 1 base from V and 8 bases from J, leaving 9 bases between.

This clonotype was detected a few times. The chain links TRBV11-3 to TRBJ2-3, with D tentatively TRBD1 (6 bases). V dropped 5 bases and J dropped 6 bases, with 15 bases sitting between them. The CDR3 loop spans 14 amino acids. Germline values: CDR1 SGHNT, CDR2 YENEEA. CDR3 residues: CASSELRGADTQYF. CDR3 nucleotides: TGTGCCAGCAGCGAACTCAGGGGAGCCGATACGCAGTATTTT.

The chain is built from TRBV7-3 and TRBJ2-1; 7 bases match TRBD1. This CDR3 spans 13 amino acids. The V gene end was trimmed by 8 bases and the J gene end by 9 bases; junction bases not matched to a gene: 10. CDR1 and CDR2 (germline): SGHTA, FQGTGA. The CDR3 DNA sequence: TGTGCCAGCGCCCTCACAGGGGCCACTGAGCAGTTCTTC. Amino acids: CASALTGATEQFF.

The rearrangement links TRBV20-1 to TRBJ1-2; no reliable D call. Germline CDR1 is DFQATT and CDR2 is SNEGSKA (reference sequence). Trimming took 0 bases from V and 6 from J, leaving 17 bases between them. This CDR3 contains 15 residues. The CDR3 protein is CSARDPPGRPDGYTF. Written as DNA, the CDR3 is TGCAGTGCTAGAGATCCCCCGGGGAGGCCCGATGGCTACACCTTC.

This clonotype was seen more than once but under ten times. The chain carries TRBV5-1 and TRBJ1-2; a weak D match, TRBD1 (5 bases). Germline loops: CDR1 SGHRS, CDR2 YFSETQ. The V gene lost 1 base and the J gene lost 4 bases, with 17 bases spanning the gap. The CDR3 is made up of 16 amino acids. Written as DNA, the CDR3 is TGCGCCAGCAGCTTGAATATCCGGGGCCGTGGCTATGGCTACACCTTC. It codes for CASSLNIRGRGYGYTF. Full variable domain (remainder filled in from reference TRBV5-1 and TRBJ1-2): KAGVTQTPRYLIKTRGQQVTLSCSPISGHRSVSWYQQTPGQGLQFLFEYFSETQRNKGNFPGRFSGRQFSNSRSEMNVSTLELGDSALYLCASSLNIRGRGYGYTFGSGTRLTVV.

CDR3 amino acids: CASRRTIPPTDTQYF. The CDR3 nucleotides read TGTGCCAGCAGAAGGACGATCCCCCCCACAGATACGCAGTATTTT. The gene calls are TRBV6-2 or TRBV6-3 and TRBJ2-3; no definite D call. Germline loops: CDR1 MNHEY, CDR2 SVGEGT. Deletions cut 6 bases from V and 2 bases from J, with 15 bases between. There are 15 residues in the CDR3.

This clonotype was seen more than once but under ten times. The chain joins TRBV13 to TRBJ1-1; D is unresolved. Germline assignment: CDR1 PRHDT and CDR2 FYEKMQ (reference sequence). Deletions cut 8 bases from V and 2 bases from J, with 12 bases between. The CDR3 runs to 13 residues. CDR3 coding DNA: TGTGCCAGCCAAGAGGGCCTCAACACTGAAGCTTTCTTT. Translated: CASQEGLNTEAFF.

V usage is TRBV4-3 and J usage is TRBJ1-4; 7 bases are shared with TRBD1. The CDR3 has 16 amino acids. Germline V gene data show CDR1 as LGHNA and CDR2 as YSLEER. The V and J ends lost 0 bases and 7 bases, in that order; junction bases with no gene match: 8. The CDR3, as DNA: TGCGCCAGCAGCCAAGATTCCGACAGGGATTTTGAAAAACTGTTTTTT. Translation gives CASSQDSDRDFEKLFF.

This clonotype was picked up a small number of times. The chain links TRBV5-1 to TRBJ1-6; 7 bases align to TRBD1. V shed 2 bases and J 5 bases; nucleotides not matched to a gene: 4. The length of the CDR3 is 15 residues. Germline V gives CDR1 SGHRS, CDR2 YFSETQ. CDR3 in DNA: TGCGCCAGCAGCTTAGGGGGCTTACATAATTCACCCCTCCACTTT. Amino acids: CASSLGGLHNSPLHF.

This chain uses TRBV5-1 with TRBJ1-1; TRBD1 is a possible D gene (6 bases). The germline V gene encodes CDR1 SGHRS and CDR2 YFSETQ. Trimming removed 7 bases from V and 7 bases from J, with 14 bases in between. The CDR3 extends over 12 amino acids. The CDR3: CASGQGGYEAFF. CDR3 DNA sequence: TGCGCCAGCGGACAAGGGGGTTATGAAGCTTTCTTT.

The sample holds a few counts of this clonotype. The J gene is TRBJ1-5, the V gene TRBV21-1; the DNA was not used to check the table's D call, TRBD1. TRBV21-1 is given as a pseudogene. This CDR3 contains 15 residues. The CDR3 loop reads CASIRRSSPDKAQHF. The CDR3, as DNA: TGTGCCAGCATCCGGCGGAGCAGCCCTGACAAGGCCCAGCATTTT.

This clonotype was counted a few times. The chain carries TRBV15 and TRBJ2-5; D is unclear. CDR3 length: 13 residues. The germline V gene has CDR1 LNHNV and CDR2 YYDKDF (reference sequence). Trimming cost V 3 bases and J 11 bases, with 16 bases left between them. CDR3 in DNA: TGTGCCACCAGCAGTGACCGAAGGTTTGGGCAGTACTTC. Encoded protein: CATSSDRRFGQYF.

For the CDR3, the DNA is TGCGCCAGCAGCTCCGGAGGACTAGCGGGGGGCCTGGGCGATGAGCAGTTCTTC. Protein product: CASSSGGLAGGLGDEQFF. The chain carries TRBV5-1 and TRBJ2-1, with 14 positions matching TRBD2. This CDR3 has 18 amino acids. Germline CDR1 reads SGHRS; CDR2 reads YFSETQ. V dropped 3 bases and J dropped 8; count of bases not matched to a gene: 13.

The chain has TRBV9 and TRBJ2-4, with D unresolved. Trimming pared 3 bases from V and 0 bases from J, leaving 25 bases between. CDR3 length equals 20 residues. The V gene's germline CDR1 is SGDLS and CDR2 YYNGEE. Written as DNA, the CDR3 is TGTGCCAGCAGCGCTACAGCGAGTTCCCCCAGTACACTAGCCAAAAACATTCAGTACTTC. Its translation is CASSATASSPSTLAKNIQYF.

This clonotype appeared a few times. The junction shows a germline mismatch at one end, possibly a read error. The genes are TRBV20-1 and TRBJ2-4, with TRBD2 identical over 11 bases. The J call is uncertain, as TRBJ2-5 better fits the DNA end. Germline V lookup: CDR1 DFQATT, CDR2 SNEGSKA (reference sequence). The CDR3 spans 16 residues. DNA of the CDR3: TGCAGTGCTAGAGATCTTACTAGCGGGGGTCAAGTGACCCAGTACTTC. It specifies CSARDLTSGGQVTQYF.

V gene TRBV6-2 or TRBV6-3 combines with J gene TRBJ2-5, with TRBD1 identical over 7 bases. CDR1 is MNHEY, CDR2 SVGEGT, per germline. This CDR3 region has 19 residues. The junction had 20 bases not matched to a gene; V was cut back by 6 bases and J by 1 base. In DNA, the CDR3 is TGTGCCAGCAGGATCATCGGAGTCCGGGGACAGAGAATCCAAGAGACCCAGTACTTC. Its protein is CASRIIGVRGQRIQETQYF.